Shown below are 3 T cell receptor beta chains from a single sample sequenced in a study of CD8+ T cells in alopecia areata. Treatment given: oral pan-JAK inhibitor, 5-10 mg twice daily. Extracted RNA was reverse transcribed, and the resulting cDNA served as sequencing template. The repertoire was sequenced with immunoSEQ multiplex PCR; TCRdb's copy has only in-frame clones and lacks some. The table shows over 250,000 clones, with about 60% occurring only once. The material was CD4+ T cells sorted from blood, obtained around week 52, from a patient treated with tofacitinib. The source is a human donor with alopecia areata.

This clone has more than one count but fewer than ten. The chain links TRBV2 to TRBJ2-3; a possible D gene is TRBD2 (5 bases). CDR3 length: 15 amino acids. Trimming stripped 6 bases from V and 0 bases from J, with 13 bases between. Germline values: CDR1 SNHLY, CDR2 FYNNEI. The CDR3 DNA sequence: TGTGCCAGCAGGCAGCAGCGGAGTAGCACAGATACGCAGTATTTT. This encodes CASRQQRSSTDTQYF.

The sample holds a few counts of this clone. The CDR3 region is CATSPEHSSGNTIYF. CDR3 sequence (DNA): TGTGCCACCAGCCCCGAGCACAGCTCTGGAAACACCATATATTTT. The chain is built from TRBV15 and TRBJ1-3; D is undetermined. Germline CDR1 reads LNHNV; CDR2 reads YYDKDF (reference sequence). CDR3 length: 15 amino acids. The V end lost 5 bases, the J end lost 0 bases, and 11 bases lay between the germline ends.

The chain employs TRBV1 and TRBJ2-3; TRBD2, the table's D call, was not compared with the DNA. TRBV1 is labeled a pseudogene. This CDR3 has 14 amino acids. Here the CDR3 DNA reads TGCACCAGCAGCCCACCGACTAGGACAGATACGCAGTATTTT. It is translated as CTSSPPTRTDTQYF.